The clone carrying this T cell receptor beta chain was recorded only once. Its specificity is not known. Germline CDR1 reads SQVTM; CDR2 reads ANQGSEA. This CDR3 is 13 amino acids long. Trimming stripped 7 bases from V and 4 bases from J, with 16 bases between. A J-beta primer mix and a sample-barcoded 5' primer were used in a second PCR of about 7 to 11 cycles. TCRdb called the 5' RACE reads again in MiXCR, with one record for every CDR3 protein. The sample gives about 1.4 million distinct CDR3 sequences, around 59% of which show up once; 6.5% to 8% is in the top ten. Isolation per sample recovered at least 6 million PBMCs. This record belongs to a study of blood T cells in healthy people across ages. Study-wide findings and caveats: Fewer expanded clones and more diversity marked long-lived versus aged donors. Changes in expanded clonotypes were possibly confounded, as the CMV status of donors was unknown.

Sequencing input: blood. The clonotype was recovered from a man aged 18 to 35 in good health. The chain links TRBV29-1 to TRBJ1-1; a weak D match, TRBD1 (6 bases). The CDR3 is CSATLQGSTEAFF. In DNA, the CDR3 is TGCAGCGCAACCCTCCAGGGGAGCACTGAAGCTTTCTTT. The whole variable domain, filled in from reference TRBV29-1 and TRBJ1-1, reads SAVISQKPSRDICQRGTSLTIQCQVDSQVTMMFWYRQQPGQSLTLIATANQGSEATYESGFVIDKFPISRPNLTFSTLTVSNMSPEDSSIYLCSATLQGSTEAFFGQGTRLTVV.